Sequencing of this TCR beta chain was carried out in a study of T-cell memory formation after mild COVID-19. Study-level findings and limits: Contracting clones from day 15 to 85 showed balanced CD4/CD8; later expanders favored CD4+. Whether second-wave clones peaking at day 37 were SARS-CoV-2 specific went unconfirmed.

Libraries for TCRalpha and TCRbeta carried sample barcodes and unique molecular identifiers via 5'RACE. One entry per CDR3 protein, called by TCRdb with MiXCR from the 5' RACE reads. The sample records approximately 98,000 distinct CDR3 sequences, 15% to 20% being singletons. Comment on this clonotype: Its antigen is currently unknown.

Material for sequencing was PBMCs or a T cell subset sorted from them (not recorded which). The sequence came from a man younger than 35 who had mild COVID-19 (a few samples of this study predate the infection). Cell type and time point are not known.

In DNA form, the CDR3 reads TGTGCCACCAGCAGAGGCGGGGACAACACTGAAGCTTTCTTT. Translating it yields CATSRGGDNTEAFF. The chain carries TRBV15 and TRBJ1-1; TRBD1 might be the D (5 bases). CDR1 is LNHNV and CDR2 is YYDKDF in the germline V gene (reference sequence). CDR3 length: 14 residues. Trimming left V 1 base short and J 2 bases short, with 8 bases between. Full variable domain (missing parts from reference TRBV15 and TRBJ1-1): DAMVIQNPRYQVTQFGKPVTLSCSQTLNHNVMYWYQQKSSQAPKLLFHYYDKDFNNEADTPDNFQSRRPNTSFCFLDIRSPGLGDTAMYLCATSRGGDNTEAFFGQGTRLTVV.